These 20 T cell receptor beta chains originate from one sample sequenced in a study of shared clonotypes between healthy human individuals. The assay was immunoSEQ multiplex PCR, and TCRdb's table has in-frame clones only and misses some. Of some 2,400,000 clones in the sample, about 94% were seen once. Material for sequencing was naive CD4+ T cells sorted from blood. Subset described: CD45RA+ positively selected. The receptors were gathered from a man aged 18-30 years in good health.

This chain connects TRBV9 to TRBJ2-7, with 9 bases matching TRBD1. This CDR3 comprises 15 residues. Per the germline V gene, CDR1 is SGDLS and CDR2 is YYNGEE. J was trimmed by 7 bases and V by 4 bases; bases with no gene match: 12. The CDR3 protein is CASSIGTGQGGEQYF. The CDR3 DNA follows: TGTGCCAGCAGCATAGGAACGGGACAGGGAGGGGAGCAGTACTTC.

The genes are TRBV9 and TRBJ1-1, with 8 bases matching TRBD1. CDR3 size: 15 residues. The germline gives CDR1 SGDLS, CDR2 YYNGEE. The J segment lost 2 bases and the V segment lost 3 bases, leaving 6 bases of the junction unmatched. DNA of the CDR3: TGTGCCAGCAGCGCCCGGGACAGGACTAACACTGAAGCTTTCTTT. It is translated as CASSARDRTNTEAFF.

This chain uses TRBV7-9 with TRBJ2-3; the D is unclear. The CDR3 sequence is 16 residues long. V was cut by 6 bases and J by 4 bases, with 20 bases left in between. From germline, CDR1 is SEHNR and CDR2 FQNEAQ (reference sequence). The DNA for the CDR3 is TGTGCCAGCAGTTCCCGACCTTTTACCACCCCAGATACGCAGTATTTT. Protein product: CASSSRPFTTPDTQYF. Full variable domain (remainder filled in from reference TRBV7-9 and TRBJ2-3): DTGVSQNPRHKITKRGQNVTFRCDPISEHNRLYWYRQTLGQGPEFLTYFQNEAQLEKSRLLSDRFSAERPKGSFSTLEIQRTEQGDSAMYLCASSSRPFTTPDTQYFGPGTRLTVL.

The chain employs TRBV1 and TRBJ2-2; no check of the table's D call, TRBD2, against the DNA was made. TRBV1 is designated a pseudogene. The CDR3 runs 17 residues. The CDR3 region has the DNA TGCACCAGCAGCCTACTAGCGGGGGGGGGAAACCCCGGGGAGCTGTTTTTT. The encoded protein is CTSSLLAGGGNPGELFF.

CDR3: CASSAGTVALPLHF. In nucleotides, the CDR3 is TGTGCCAGCAGTGCCGGGACAGTCGCCCTACCCCTCCACTTT. V gene TRBV2 combines with J gene TRBJ1-6; 7 bases are a match to TRBD1. Germline V gene lookup returns CDR1 SNHLY and CDR2 FYNNEI. The CDR3 runs to 14 residues. The V gene end was trimmed by 4 bases and the J gene end by 12 bases; junction bases not matched to a gene: 9.

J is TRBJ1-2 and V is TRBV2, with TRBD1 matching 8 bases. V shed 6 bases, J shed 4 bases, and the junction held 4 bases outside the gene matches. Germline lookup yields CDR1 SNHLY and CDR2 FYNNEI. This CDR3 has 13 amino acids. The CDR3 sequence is CASRQGGIYGYTF. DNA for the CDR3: TGTGCCAGCAGACAGGGGGGGATCTATGGCTACACCTTC.

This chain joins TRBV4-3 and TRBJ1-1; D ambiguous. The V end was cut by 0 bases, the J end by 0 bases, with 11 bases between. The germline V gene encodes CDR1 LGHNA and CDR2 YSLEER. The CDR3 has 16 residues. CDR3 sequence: CASSQDLGKMNTEAFF. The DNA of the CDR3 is TGCGCCAGCAGCCAAGATCTGGGCAAGATGAACACTGAAGCTTTCTTT.

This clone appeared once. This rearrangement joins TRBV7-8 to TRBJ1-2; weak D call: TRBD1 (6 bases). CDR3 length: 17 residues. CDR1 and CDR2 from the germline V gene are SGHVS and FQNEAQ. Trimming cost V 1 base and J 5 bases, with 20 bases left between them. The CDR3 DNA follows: TGTGCCAGCAGCTTAGAAGCGGGACACTCCGCGAAGTATGGCTACACCTTC. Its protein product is CASSLEAGHSAKYGYTF.

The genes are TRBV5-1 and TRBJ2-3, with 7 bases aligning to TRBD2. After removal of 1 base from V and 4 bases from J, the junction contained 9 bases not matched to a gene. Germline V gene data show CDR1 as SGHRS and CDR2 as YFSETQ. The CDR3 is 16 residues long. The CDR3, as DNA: TGCGCCAGCAGCTTGAATCCCAGCGGGACGCCAGATACGCAGTATTTT. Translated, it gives CASSLNPSGTPDTQYF.

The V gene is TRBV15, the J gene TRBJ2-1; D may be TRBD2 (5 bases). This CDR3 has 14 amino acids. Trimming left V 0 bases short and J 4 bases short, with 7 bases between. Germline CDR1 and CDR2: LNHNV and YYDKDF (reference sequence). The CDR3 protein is CATSREAAYNEQFF. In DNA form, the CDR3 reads TGTGCCACCAGCAGAGAAGCGGCTTACAATGAGCAGTTCTTC.

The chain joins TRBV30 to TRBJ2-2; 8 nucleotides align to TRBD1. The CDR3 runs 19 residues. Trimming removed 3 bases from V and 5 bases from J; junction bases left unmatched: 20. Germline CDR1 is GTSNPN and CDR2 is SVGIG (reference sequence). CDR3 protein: CAWRRQGLPGIVRTGELFF. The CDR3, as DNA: TGTGCCTGGAGACGACAGGGGTTGCCCGGGATTGTGAGAACCGGGGAGCTGTTTTTT.

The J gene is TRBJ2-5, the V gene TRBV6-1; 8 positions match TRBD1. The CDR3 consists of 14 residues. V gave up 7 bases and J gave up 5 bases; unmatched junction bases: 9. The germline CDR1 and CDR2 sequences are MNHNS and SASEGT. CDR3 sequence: CASTSGGGSETQYF. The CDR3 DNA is TGTGCCAGCACCTCAGGGGGCGGGTCGGAGACCCAGTACTTC.

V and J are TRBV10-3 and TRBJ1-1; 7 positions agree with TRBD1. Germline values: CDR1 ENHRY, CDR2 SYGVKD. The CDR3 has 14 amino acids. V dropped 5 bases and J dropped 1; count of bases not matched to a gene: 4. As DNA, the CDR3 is TGTGCCATCAGTTCCGACAGGGAGAACACTGAAGCTTTCTTT. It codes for CAISSDRENTEAFF.

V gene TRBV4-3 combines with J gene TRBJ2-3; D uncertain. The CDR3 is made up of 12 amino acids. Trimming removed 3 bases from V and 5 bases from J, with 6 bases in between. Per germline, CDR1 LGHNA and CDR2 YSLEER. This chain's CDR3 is CASSQHKDTQYF. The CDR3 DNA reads TGCGCCAGCAGCCAGCATAAAGATACGCAGTATTTT.

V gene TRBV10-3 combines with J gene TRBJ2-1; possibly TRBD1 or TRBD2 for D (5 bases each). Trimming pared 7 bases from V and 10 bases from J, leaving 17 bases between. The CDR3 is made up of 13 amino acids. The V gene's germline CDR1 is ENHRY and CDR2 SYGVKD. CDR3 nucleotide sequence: TGTGCCATCAACCGGGACCGGACGGGGGAGCAGTTCTTC. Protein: CAINRDRTGEQFF.

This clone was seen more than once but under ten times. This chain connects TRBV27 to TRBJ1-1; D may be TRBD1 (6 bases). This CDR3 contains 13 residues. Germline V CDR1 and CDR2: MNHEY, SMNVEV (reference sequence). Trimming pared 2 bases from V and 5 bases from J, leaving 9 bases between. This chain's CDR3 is CASSLGQPTEAFF. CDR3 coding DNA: TGTGCCAGCAGTTTAGGACAGCCGACTGAAGCTTTCTTT.

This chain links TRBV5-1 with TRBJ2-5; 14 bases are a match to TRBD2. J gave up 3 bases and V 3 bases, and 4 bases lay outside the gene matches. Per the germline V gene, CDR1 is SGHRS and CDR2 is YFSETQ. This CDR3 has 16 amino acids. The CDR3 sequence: CASSWTGLAGEETQYF. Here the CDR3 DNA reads TGCGCCAGCAGCTGGACGGGACTAGCGGGAGAAGAGACCCAGTACTTC.

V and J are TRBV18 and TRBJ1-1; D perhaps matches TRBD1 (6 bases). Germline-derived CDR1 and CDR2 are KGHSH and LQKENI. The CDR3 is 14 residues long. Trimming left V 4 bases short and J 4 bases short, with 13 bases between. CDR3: CASSRLGGATEAFF. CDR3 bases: TGTGCCAGCTCACGCTTAGGGGGGGCCACTGAAGCTTTCTTT.

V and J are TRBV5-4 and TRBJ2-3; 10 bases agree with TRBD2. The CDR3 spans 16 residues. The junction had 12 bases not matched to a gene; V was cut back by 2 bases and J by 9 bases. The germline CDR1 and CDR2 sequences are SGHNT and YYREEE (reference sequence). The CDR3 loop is CASSFLAGERTATQYF. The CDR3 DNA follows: TGTGCCAGCAGCTTCCTAGCGGGAGAAAGAACTGCGACGCAGTATTTT.

The DNA of the CDR3 is TGTGCCAGCAACGGGGGGCCGTCCTACAATGAGCAGTTCTTC. It is translated as CASNGGPSYNEQFF. The chain joins TRBV6-5 to TRBJ2-1; a weak D match, TRBD2 (7 bases). V gave up 7 bases and J gave up 1 base, with 11 bases separating them. The CDR3 is made up of 14 amino acids. Germline lookup yields CDR1 MNHEY and CDR2 SVGAGI.